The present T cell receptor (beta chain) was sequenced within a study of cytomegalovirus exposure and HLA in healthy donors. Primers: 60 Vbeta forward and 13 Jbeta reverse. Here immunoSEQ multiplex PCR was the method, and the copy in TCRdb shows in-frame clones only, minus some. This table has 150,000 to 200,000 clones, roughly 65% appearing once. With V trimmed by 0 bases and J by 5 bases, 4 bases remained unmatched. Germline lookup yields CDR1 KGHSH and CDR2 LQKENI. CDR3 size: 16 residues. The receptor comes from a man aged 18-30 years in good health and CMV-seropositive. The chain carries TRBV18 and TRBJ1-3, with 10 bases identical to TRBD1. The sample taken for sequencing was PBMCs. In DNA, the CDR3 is TGTGCCAGCTCACCACCCGGACAGGGGGTGAGAAACACCATATATTTT. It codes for CASSPPGQGVRNTIYF.